This paragraph reports one TCR beta chain. The antigen this receptor binds is unknown. Per-base quality was not reported, and no clone a single base away is much larger than it. The cohort comprised 670 or so healthy bone marrow donors. At the time of sampling, every cohort member was nominally healthy, though immune exposures that went unrecorded were likely present. The donor was CMV seronegative and belonged to the group of 350 or so seronegative cohort members. A peripheral blood sample was collected from each donor, and TCR beta sequencing was performed on peripheral blood mononuclear cells. Genomic DNA extraction from the blood cell samples was performed with the Qiagen DNeasy Blood Extraction Kit. The data belong to a study of cytomegalovirus exposure and HLA in healthy donors (dated by TCRdb to 2016 to 2017). Regarding the complete study: According to an earlier analysis of several hundred of the donors, about 179 million T cells yielded some 110 million unique TCR beta sequences and 250 to 350 Gb of sequence data. The study used immunosequencing to profile the T cell repertoires of hundreds of subjects and linked those repertoires to cytomegalovirus serostatus. A later analysis re-analyzed previously published TCR beta repertoires from 600 to 850 donors and added high-resolution HLA genotyping to study TCR occurrence patterns. To predict cytomegalovirus infection status, the study brought together high-throughput TCR immunosequencing, statistical association of individual TCRs with disease status, and machine learning. To decide whether each TCR beta V gene segment behaved as functional or pseudogenic, an earlier analysis of over 500 of the donors relied on high-throughput TCR beta sequencing. An early release covering about 600 HLA-typed donors comprised approximately 290 gigabases of sequencing data and some 79 million unique TCR sequences. Among 398 genotyped donors of the cohort, an average of around 220,000 unique TCR beta nucleotide sequences was sequenced per donor, of which roughly 17% were non-productive. All discovery cohort repertoires had been generated using a single sequencing platform. Donor age, sex, ethnicity and CMV serostatus were collected together with the repertoire data. Class I and class II HLA loci were covered by the typing at four-digit resolution. In addition to the first cohort of roughly 700 subjects, a separate validation cohort of approximately 130 different subjects was used. Roughly five DR-DQ haplotypes were handled as single units for association and clustering, since linkage in the cohort was strong. Typing coverage varied by locus: about 629-640 donors for A, B, C, DRB1 and DQB1; about 520 for DQA1; around 570 for DPA1; approximately 450 for DPB1. A later genetic analysis took genome-wide SNP genotypes for about 65% of the 666 donors and used that subset as a discovery cohort. Of the approximately 370 genotyped donors, more than 75% were placed in the genetic ancestry cluster associated with self-reported Caucasian donors. The later analysis used no new phenotypic data to find candidate immune exposures, relying instead on TCR beta sequences and their occurrence across donors. The aim of the study was to test whether cataloging public T cell receptors could identify signatures of past pathogen exposure. What the authors observed across the whole study: Most CMV-associated TCR beta chains appeared to be HLA-restricted in a later analysis, and the HLA associations seemed to be driven largely by CMV exposure. The cohort was sequenced for TCR beta chains only, and without alpha or paired-chain data the features that could be detected were limited. HLA typing was unavailable for some donors at each locus, so association tests used only the typed subset. The classifier was reported to diagnose cytomegalovirus status with high specificity and sensitivity in both the original cohort and the validation cohort. Linkage disequilibrium might explain the correlated functional status among segregating V segments, but an unknown experimental factor could not be ruled out. Seventeen rarely observed V segments, including chromosome 9 orphons, were excluded from the earlier analysis of several hundred of the donors because counts were too low. At a false discovery rate of 0.05, a later analysis linked 16,951 TCR beta sequences to specific HLA alleles. In an earlier analysis of 587 of the donors, most TCR beta V segments appeared in productive rearrangements about 87% or about 30% of the time, broadly matching IMGT annotations. Several of the top co-occurrence clusters appeared to be linked to parvovirus B19, influenza, CMV and Epstein-Barr virus, according to a later analysis. Roughly uniform sequencing depth across donors was assumed in presence/absence analyses, although this assumption may not hold. In a later genetic analysis, a missense DCLRE1C variant was associated with V-gene and J-gene trimming of TCR beta chains, and the association was replicated in an independent cohort. In vitro tests confirmed that a few of the cytomegalovirus-associated TCR beta chains recognize cytomegalovirus antigens. A later analysis found that TCR association rates varied across HLA loci, with DRB1 alleles showing the most associated TCRs and HLA-C alleles the fewest. A later analysis found that HLA-associated TCR beta chains were more clonally expanded and had lower generation probabilities than equally common non-associated chains. While some public TCRs were present in many individuals, most TCR sequences turned up only very rarely across donors. A total of about 180 TCR beta chains were listed by the study as associated with cytomegalovirus. A later genetic analysis reported fewer N-insertions in productive TCRs among donors in an Asian-associated ancestry cluster than the roughly 640-donor mean. Strong co-occurrence of HLA alleles, especially DR and DQ, made assigning TCR associations to individual alleles difficult. A further reported finding was that TCR beta sequences accurately predicted the HLA-A and HLA-B alleles for most subjects in the first cohort. CMV serostatus was the only immune exposure information available for the cohort. The authors suggested that the approach could potentially be generalized to other disease states and immunological phenotypes. A cluster of highly shared sequence variants was judged likely to be a technical artifact of the sequencing pipeline. Because the 87-base-pair reads could not distinguish some IMGT-functional V segments, including TRBV6-2 and TRBV6-3, those segments were excluded.

The V end gives up 3 bases and the J end 3 bases, leaving 7 bases in the junction not matched to a gene. The germline V gene encodes CDR1 SGHRS and CDR2 YFSETQ. The CDR3 numbers 15 residues from cysteine through phenylalanine. This entry keeps only the CDR3 DNA: 45 bases, framed from base 1. Libraries were prepared through the immunoSEQ multiplex PCR assay. For the multiplex PCR, a mixture combining 60 forward primers for TCR Vbeta segments and 13 reverse primers for TCR Jbeta segments was used. Amplification of the CDR3 region of rearranged TCR beta genes was performed with a multiplex PCR assay on genomic DNA. On the Illumina HiSeq System, the amplified TCR beta libraries were sequenced as 87-base-pair reads. Processing in the source paper ran as follows. In a later analysis, 80 million or so unique TCR beta chains were counted across the 500 to 700 repertoires, and approximately 9.9 million of these chains were shared by at least two donors. To remove PCR and sequencing errors, raw reads were error-corrected and collapsed into unique sequences using a nearest-neighbor algorithm that merged closely related sequences. Alignment of CDR3 sequences to IMGT reference sequences was used to assign V, D and J gene segments. For a sequence to be retained, a match of at least six nucleotides was required to both a V gene segment and a J gene segment. Rearrangements were classified as productive when the CDR3 lacked stop codons and remained in frame with V and J, and all other rearrangements were classified as non-productive. CDR3 was defined by IMGT convention, running from the second conserved V-encoded cysteine to the conserved J-encoded phenylalanine. The earlier analysis of about 590 of the donors excluded sequences that lacked an unambiguous match to a single V gene segment. An earlier analysis of 500 to 600 of the donors classified V segments as functional when productive rearrangements were above 56.7% and as segregating when the standard deviation between donors was above 5%. A statistical classification framework was built to diagnose cytomegalovirus status from the catalog of TCR beta chain sequences. In a later analysis, V and J genes were assigned by comparing TCR nucleotide sequences against IMGT/GENE-DB human TR gene sequences. A later analysis assigned CDR3 sequences and most-parsimonious VDJ recombination scenarios with the TCRdist pipeline. In a later analysis, every TCR beta chain was defined by the combination of its CDR3 amino acid sequence and its V-gene family, and reads without a unique V-gene family were dropped. As a way to deal with suspected cross-contamination and a sequencing artifact, a later analysis dropped 640 or so nucleotide sequences that were highly shared and had low generation probability. In a later analysis, a clonal expansion index for each public chain was calculated from normalized within-repertoire ranks of inferred template counts. A later analysis computed generation probabilities with a VDJ recombination model fitted to out-of-frame rearrangements, and checked the results against IGoR. In a later analysis, hypergeometric tests were used to score TCR-TCR, TCR-HLA and TCR-CMV co-occurrence, with a repertoire-size bias correction applied to TCR pairs. To estimate false discovery rates, a later analysis permuted the HLA or CMV assignments 20 times. In a later analysis, co-occurring TCRs were grouped using DBSCAN, and TCRdist sequence similarity was added for clustering within HLA-allele-positive subsets. Repertoires with fewer than 30,000 or more than 120,000 public chains, plus five repertoires with anomalous nucleotide sharing, were excluded from co-occurrence clustering. In TCRdb, the immuneACCESS table is reduced to in-frame sequences with V and J assigned. These tables do not hold every clone; where another copy was compared, an unresolved V gene accounts for under half, and the others remain unexplained. The DNA gave D and trimming, while V, J and clone size come from that table. The sample table lists 100,000 to 150,000 clones, roughly three quarters of them with a count of one. In total, the top ten clones hold roughly 1.1% of the sample.

Source material: PBMCs. This chain is built from TRBV5-1 and TRBJ2-7, and 9 junctional nucleotides match TRBD2. The TCR sequence derives from a woman under 40 in good health and CMV-seronegative. CDR3 protein: CASSWTGTSFYEQYF. The DNA sequence reads TGCGCCAGCAGCTGGACCGGGACTAGCTTCTACGAGCAGTACTTC.